This entry lists 23 T cell receptor beta chains sequenced from one sample in a study of tumor and adjacent non-tumor tissue in lung cancer. RNA was extracted from bulk tissue without any cell sorting. TCRbeta libraries were built with three rounds of nested PCR, modified from ARM-PCR. Via MiXCR, TCRdb re-called the multiplex PCR reads, giving one row per CDR3 protein. The sample has over 110,000 distinct CDR3 sequences, approximately 66% seen once. What was sequenced was lung tumor tissue. These TCRs come from a man in his 60s with small cell lung cancer.

This clonotype was seen more than once but under ten times. This sequence joins TRBV6-1 and TRBJ2-2; D gene ambiguous. The germline V gene encodes CDR1 MNHNS and CDR2 SASEGT. The CDR3 covers 13 residues. Deletions cut 6 bases from V and 4 bases from J, with 9 bases between. As DNA, the CDR3 is TGTGCCAGCAGCCTCGAATCCACCGGGGAGCTGTTTTTT. Protein sequence: CASSLESTGELFF.

About this clonotype: A much larger clone differs from this one at a single base, so this may be a read error. V gene TRBV5-4 combines with J gene TRBJ1-1, with a tentative D call TRBD1 (5 bases). Per germline, CDR1 SGHNT and CDR2 YYREEE (reference sequence). The CDR3 loop spans 13 amino acids. CDR3 nucleotides: TGTGCGATGGTCCGGGGGAGAGGAACTGAAGCTATCTTT. Translated, it gives CAMVRGRGTEAIF.

Regarding this clonotype: The conserved phenylalanine or tryptophan normally closing the CDR3 is absent here, so this likely arose from a read error. This chain links TRBV11-2 with TRBJ2-2; D unclear. The CDR3 covers 13 residues. The V end was cut by 2 bases, the J end by 14 bases, with 15 bases between. CDR1 and CDR2 from the germline V gene are SGHAT and FQNNGV. The CDR3 here is CASSLSPTEELFS. The CDR3 nucleotides are TGTGCCAGCAGCTTATCCCCAACCGAGGAACTGTTTTCT.

The chain is built from TRBV20-1 and TRBJ1-2; no definite D call. The CDR3 length is 10 residues. Trimming pared 6 bases from V and 2 bases from J, leaving 4 bases between. In germline, CDR1 is DFQATT, CDR2 SNEGSKA (reference sequence). CDR3 loop: CSALNYGYTF. For the CDR3, the DNA is TGCAGTGCACTCAACTATGGCTACACCTTC.

The chain uses TRBV7-9 and TRBJ2-1; D unresolved. V was shortened by 1 base and J by 3 bases, with 1 base between the two germline ends. The V gene's germline CDR1 is SEHNR and CDR2 FQNEAQ (reference sequence). The CDR3 length is 12 residues. CDR3 protein: CASSLVYNEQFF. In DNA, the CDR3 is TGTGCCAGCAGCTTAGTCTACAATGAGCAGTTCTTC.

The chain combines TRBV20-1 with TRBJ2-1; 9 bases line up with TRBD2. Trimming removed 5 bases from V and 5 bases from J; junction bases left unmatched: 10. Germline-derived CDR1 and CDR2 are DFQATT and SNEGSKA (reference sequence). This CDR3 region has 15 residues. The CDR3 DNA reads as TGCAGTGCTGGAGGCACTAGCGGGCCTAACAATGAGCAGTTCTTC. Translation gives CSAGGTSGPNNEQFF.

The V call is TRBV7-9, the J call TRBJ2-1, with 10 positions matching TRBD2. Unmatched junction bases numbered 6, after V lost 5 bases and J lost 8 bases. The CDR3 covers 14 residues. The germline V gene has CDR1 SEHNR and CDR2 FQNEAQ (reference sequence). CDR3 residues: CASSPPSGSYEQFF. The CDR3 nucleotides read TGTGCCAGCAGCCCCCCTAGCGGGAGCTATGAGCAGTTCTTC.

In regard to this clonotype: This clone may be a read error of a much larger clone one base away. The gene calls are TRBV20-1 and TRBJ2-1, with TRBD2 as a possible D gene (5 bases). Looked up from germline, CDR1 is DFQATT and CDR2 is SNEGSKA (reference sequence). CDR3 size: 12 residues. CDR3 region: CSTRDPLEEQFF. CDR3 sequence (DNA): TGCAGTACTAGAGACCCCTTGGAGGAGCAGTTCTTC.

The genes are TRBV11-3 and TRBJ1-1; D not resolved. Germline V gene lookup returns CDR1 SGHNT and CDR2 YENEEA. Trimming cost V 11 bases and J 0 bases, with 22 bases left between them. The CDR3 runs 16 residues. The CDR3 sequence is CACSATRGTLNTEAFF. The DNA for the CDR3 is TGTGCCTGTAGCGCGACCCGGGGTACCCTGAACACTGAAGCTTTCTTT. The full variable domain, completed using reference TRBV11-3 and TRBJ1-1, is EAGVVQSPRYKIIEKKQPVAFWCNPISGHNTLYWYLQNLGQGPELLIRYENEEAVDDSQLPKDRFSAERLKGVDSTLKIQPAELGDSAVYLCACSATRGTLNTEAFFGQGTRLTVV.

With respect to this clonotype: The CDR3 carries no conserved terminal phenylalanine or tryptophan, so it likely arises from a read error. Here the CDR3 DNA reads TGCAGTGCGTCTTGGACAGACAACTATGGCTACACCTCC. This gives the protein CSASWTDNYGYTS. The V call is TRBV29-1, the J call TRBJ1-2; D is perhaps TRBD1 (6 bases). The CDR3 extends over 13 amino acids. In germline, CDR1 is SQVTM, CDR2 ANQGSEA.

The CDR3 DNA follows: TGTGCCAGCAGCCAATCCTCTCCTTACAATGAGCAGTTCTTC. This codes for CASSQSSPYNEQFF. The chain couples TRBV14 to TRBJ2-1, with D unclear. The V end lost 2 bases, the J end lost 4 bases, and 9 bases lay between the germline ends. This CDR3 is built from 14 residues. Germline V gene sequence: CDR1 SGHDN, CDR2 FVKESK.

This clonotype was seen at least ten times. This chain links TRBV6-6 with TRBJ2-1, with TRBD2 matching 14 bases. Germline CDR1 and CDR2: MNHNY and SVGAGI (reference sequence). V shed 6 bases and J 6 bases; nucleotides not matched to a gene: 4. The CDR3 contains 15 residues. For the CDR3, the DNA is TGTGCCAGCAGACCGGGACTAGCGGGAGTCAATGAGCAGTTCTTC. Its protein is CASRPGLAGVNEQFF.

This clonotype has a count of ten or more. This sequence joins TRBV6-1 and TRBJ2-7; D perhaps matches TRBD2 (6 bases). The V gene's germline CDR1 is MNHNS and CDR2 SASEGT. The germline V and J ends were trimmed by 3 bases and 0 bases, with 9 bases remaining between them. The length of the CDR3 is 14 residues. The CDR3 spells CASSDGGSSYEQYV. The CDR3 nucleotides read TGTGCCAGCAGTGACGGGGGAAGCTCCTACGAGCAGTACGTC.

This clonotype was recorded a few times. V gene TRBV20-1 combines with J gene TRBJ1-1, with a weak D call TRBD1 (6 bases). CDR1 DFQATT and CDR2 SNEGSKA come from the germline V gene (reference sequence). This CDR3 comprises 15 residues. Trimming took 6 bases from V and 1 from J, leaving 18 bases between them. The CDR3 sequence is CSALKGGLRNTEAFF. The CDR3 DNA is TGCAGTGCCCTTAAGGGGGGGCTAAGGAACACTGAAGCTTTCTTT.

The gene calls are TRBV10-3 and TRBJ2-1; the D gene is possibly TRBD2 (6 bases). The CDR3 contains 14 residues. V was pared by 10 bases and J by 7 bases, with 20 bases between. CDR1 is ENHRY, CDR2 SYGVKD, per germline. The CDR3 sequence: CASDSGWGRNEQFF. CDR3 nucleotide sequence: TGTGCCAGCGATAGCGGTTGGGGCCGGAATGAGCAGTTCTTC.

Turning to this clonotype: A read error may be the cause here, since a much bigger clone is one base away. The gene calls are TRBV4-2 and TRBJ1-3; the D is unclear. Germline CDR1 LGHNA, CDR2 YNFKEQ. The CDR3 sequence is 18 residues long. The CDR3 spells CASSQAHQWAASGNTIDF. The DNA of the CDR3 is TGTGCCAGCAGCCAGGCGCATCAATGGGCAGCCTCTGGAAACACCATAGATTTT.

The chain couples TRBV24-1 to TRBJ1-4; perhaps TRBD1 as D (6 bases). In germline, CDR1 is KGHDR, CDR2 SFDVKD. The ends were cut back, 10 bases at V and 1 base at J, with 18 bases in the middle. This CDR3 has 16 residues. For the CDR3, the DNA is TGTGCCACACCGGGGGGGCGGACAAAAACTAATGAAAAACTGTTTTTT. Protein sequence: CATPGGRTKTNEKLFF.

J is TRBJ1-6 and V is TRBV6-2 or TRBV6-3; 7 bases line up with TRBD1. The V gene's germline CDR1 is MNHEY and CDR2 SVGEGT. This CDR3 spans 15 amino acids. The J segment lost 6 bases and the V segment lost 4 bases, leaving 6 bases of the junction unmatched. The CDR3 loop reads CASSSPGQINSPLHF. CDR3 bases: TGTGCCAGCAGTTCACCGGGACAGATTAATTCACCCCTCCACTTT.

With respect to this clonotype: One junction end does not reproduce the germline sequence, and a read error may be involved. The chain recombines TRBV5-1 with TRBJ2-6; D ambiguous. The germline CDR1 and CDR2 sequences are SGHRS and YFSETQ. CDR3 length equals 14 residues. CDR3 sequence (DNA): TGCGCCAGCAGCTTAGTATCTGGGACCAACGTCCTGACTTTC. Translation: CASSLVSGTNVLTF.

The chain has TRBV20-1 and TRBJ2-7; 13 bases are a match to TRBD2. The CDR3 extends over 17 amino acids. Germline-derived CDR1 and CDR2 are DFQATT and SNEGSKA (reference sequence). V was pared by 5 bases and J by 1 base, with 11 bases of the junction left unmatched. The CDR3 nucleotides are TGCAGTGCTGGAGGAGGGACTAGCGGGGCTGTGTCCTACGAGCAGTACTTC. Translated: CSAGGGTSGAVSYEQYF.

Comment on this clonotype: The CDR3 carries no conserved terminal phenylalanine or tryptophan, so it likely arises from a read error. The V and J genes are TRBV11-3 and TRBJ2-1; 8 bases agree with TRBD2. Germline CDR1 reads SGHNT; CDR2 reads YENEEA. Losses at the gene ends were 1 base for V and 7 bases for J; bases not matched to a gene: 6. The CDR3 is 15 amino acids. In nucleotides, the CDR3 is TGTGCCAGCAGCTTAGCTGGGACTAGTGGGAATGAGCAGTTCCTC. This encodes CASSLAGTSGNEQFL.

As concerns this clonotype: At one end the junction does not follow the germline gene, possibly because of a read error. CDR3 DNA sequence: TGTGCCATCAGCTTAGGCTATGCCAATGCCCTACACTTT. This codes for CAISLGYANALHF. The rearrangement links TRBV11-2 to TRBJ1-6; D is unresolved. CDR3 size: 13 residues. Looked up from germline, CDR1 is SGHAT and CDR2 is FQNNGV.

The J gene is TRBJ1-4, the V gene TRBV11-2; D remains unclear. The CDR3 spans 19 residues. V lost 7 bases to trimming and J lost 4 bases, with 28 bases between them. The V gene's germline CDR1 is SGHAT and CDR2 FQNNGV. The CDR3 DNA reads TGTGCCAGCAACTCCGTCCTTATGGGTACAGCATCTCGTAATGAAAAACTGTTTTTT. Residues: CASNSVLMGTASRNEKLFF.